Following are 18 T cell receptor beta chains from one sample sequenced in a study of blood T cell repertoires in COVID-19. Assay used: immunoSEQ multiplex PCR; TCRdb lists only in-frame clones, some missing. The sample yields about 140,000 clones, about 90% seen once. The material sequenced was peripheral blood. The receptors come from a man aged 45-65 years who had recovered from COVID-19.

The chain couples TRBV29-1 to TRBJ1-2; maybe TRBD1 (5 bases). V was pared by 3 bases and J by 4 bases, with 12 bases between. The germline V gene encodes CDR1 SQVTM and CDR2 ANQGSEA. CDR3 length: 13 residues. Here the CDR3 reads CSVELGGGYGYTF. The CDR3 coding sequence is TGCAGCGTTGAGTTGGGGGGAGGCTATGGCTACACCTTC. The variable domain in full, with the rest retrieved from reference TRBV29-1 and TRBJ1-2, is SAVISQKPSRDICQRGTSLTIQCQVDSQVTMMFWYRQQPGQSLTLIATANQGSEATYESGFVIDKFPISRPNLTFSTLTVSNMSPEDSSIYLCSVELGGGYGYTFGSGTRLTVV.

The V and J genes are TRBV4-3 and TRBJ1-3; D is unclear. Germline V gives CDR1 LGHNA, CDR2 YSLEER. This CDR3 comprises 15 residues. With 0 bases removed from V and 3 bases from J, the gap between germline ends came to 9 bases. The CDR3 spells CASSQESGIGNTIYF. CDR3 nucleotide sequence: TGCGCCAGCAGCCAAGAGTCAGGAATTGGAAACACCATATATTTT.

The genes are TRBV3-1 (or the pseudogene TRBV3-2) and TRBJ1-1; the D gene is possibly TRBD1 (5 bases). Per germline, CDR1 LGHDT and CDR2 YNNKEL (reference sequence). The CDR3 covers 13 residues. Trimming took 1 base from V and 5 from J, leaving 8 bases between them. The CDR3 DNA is TGTGCCAGCAGCCAAGCGGGGGGTACTGAAGCTTTCTTT. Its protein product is CASSQAGGTEAFF.

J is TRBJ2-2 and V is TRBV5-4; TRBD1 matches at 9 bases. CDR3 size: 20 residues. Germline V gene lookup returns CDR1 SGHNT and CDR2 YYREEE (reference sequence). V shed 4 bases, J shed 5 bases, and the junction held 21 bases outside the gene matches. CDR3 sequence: CASSGMSGQGILARTGELFF. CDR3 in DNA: TGTGCCAGCAGCGGGATGTCGGGACAGGGAATACTAGCGAGGACCGGGGAGCTGTTTTTT.

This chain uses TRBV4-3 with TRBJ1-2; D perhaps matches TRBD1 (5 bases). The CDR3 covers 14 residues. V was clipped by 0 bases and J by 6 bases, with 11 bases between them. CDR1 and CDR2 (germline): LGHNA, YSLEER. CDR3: CASSQDRGDNGYTF. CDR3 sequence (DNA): TGCGCCAGCAGCCAAGATCGGGGGGATAATGGCTACACCTTC.

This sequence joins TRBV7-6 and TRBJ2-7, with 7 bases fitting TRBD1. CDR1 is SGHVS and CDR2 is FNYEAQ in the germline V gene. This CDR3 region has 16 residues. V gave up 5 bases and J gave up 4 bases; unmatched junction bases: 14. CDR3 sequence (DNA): TGTGCCAGCAGCCCCTCCTCCGGGGACAGCATTTACGAGCAGTACTTC. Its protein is CASSPSSGDSIYEQYF.

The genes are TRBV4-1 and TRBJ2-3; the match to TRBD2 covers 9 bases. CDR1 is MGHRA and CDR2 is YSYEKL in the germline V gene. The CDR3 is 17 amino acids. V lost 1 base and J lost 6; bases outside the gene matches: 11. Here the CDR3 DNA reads TGCGCCAGCAGCCAAGTGGGTCGGCGGGGGGGCCCGGATACGCAGTATTTT. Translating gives CASSQVGRRGGPDTQYF.

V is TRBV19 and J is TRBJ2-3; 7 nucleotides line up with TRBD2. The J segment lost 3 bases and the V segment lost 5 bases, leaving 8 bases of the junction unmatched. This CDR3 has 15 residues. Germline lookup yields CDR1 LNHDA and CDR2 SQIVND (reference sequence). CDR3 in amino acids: CASSGRLADTDTQYF. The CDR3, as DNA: TGTGCCAGTAGTGGACGGCTAGCGGATACAGATACGCAGTATTTT. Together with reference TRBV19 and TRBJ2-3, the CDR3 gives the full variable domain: DGGITQSPKYLFRKEGQNVTLSCEQNLNHDAMYWYRQDPGQGLRLIYYSQIVNDFQKGDIAEGYSVSREKKESFPLTVTSAQKNPTAFYLCASSGRLADTDTQYFGPGTRLTVL.

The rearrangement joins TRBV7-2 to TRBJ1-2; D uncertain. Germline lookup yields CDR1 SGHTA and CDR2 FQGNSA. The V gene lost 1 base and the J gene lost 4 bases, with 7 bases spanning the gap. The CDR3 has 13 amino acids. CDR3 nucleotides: TGTGCCAGCAGCTTAGAGACTGTCTATGGCTACACCTTC. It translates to CASSLETVYGYTF.

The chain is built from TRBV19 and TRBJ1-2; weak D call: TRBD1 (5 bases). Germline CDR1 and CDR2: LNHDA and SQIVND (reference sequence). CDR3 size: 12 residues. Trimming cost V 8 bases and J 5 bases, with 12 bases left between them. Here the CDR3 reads CASRFGAYGYTF. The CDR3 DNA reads TGTGCCAGTCGATTTGGGGCATATGGCTACACCTTC.

CDR3 bases: TGTGCCAGCAGAAAGACAGGCCGGAATCAGCCCCAGCATTTT. Its translation: CASRKTGRNQPQHF. The chain joins TRBV6-5 to TRBJ1-5, with D perhaps TRBD1 (6 bases). V was cut by 6 bases and J by 4 bases, with 13 bases left in between. The CDR3 has 14 amino acids. CDR1 is MNHEY and CDR2 is SVGAGI in the germline V gene.

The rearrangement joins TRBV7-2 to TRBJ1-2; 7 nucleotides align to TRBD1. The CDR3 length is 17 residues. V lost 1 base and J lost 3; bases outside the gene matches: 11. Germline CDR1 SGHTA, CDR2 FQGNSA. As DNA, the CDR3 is TGTGCCAGCAGCTTAGGCAGGGGGAAAGGGGGAGACTATGGCTACACCTTC. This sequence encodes CASSLGRGKGGDYGYTF.

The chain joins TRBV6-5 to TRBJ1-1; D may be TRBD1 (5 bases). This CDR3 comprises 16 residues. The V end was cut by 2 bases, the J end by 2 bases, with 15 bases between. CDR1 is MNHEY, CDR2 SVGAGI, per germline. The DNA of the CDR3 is TGTGCCAGCAGTTACCTTTCGGGGGTTTATAACACTGAAGCTTTCTTT. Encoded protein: CASSYLSGVYNTEAFF.

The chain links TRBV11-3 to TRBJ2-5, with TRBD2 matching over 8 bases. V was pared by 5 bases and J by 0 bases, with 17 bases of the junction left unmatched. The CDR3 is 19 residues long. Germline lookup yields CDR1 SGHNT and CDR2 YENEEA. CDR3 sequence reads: CASSHLGAGGLLYQETQYF. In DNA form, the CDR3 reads TGTGCCAGCAGCCATCTCGGGGCGGGGGGACTACTGTACCAAGAGACCCAGTACTTC.

The CDR3 DNA reads TGTGCCTGGAGTGTAGGACAGAACGAGCAGTACTTC. Translation gives CAWSVGQNEQYF. The rearrangement links TRBV30 to TRBJ2-7; D perhaps matches TRBD1 (6 bases). Germline lookup yields CDR1 GTSNPN and CDR2 SVGIG (reference sequence). Trimming left V 0 bases short and J 5 bases short, with 8 bases between. The CDR3 extends over 12 amino acids.

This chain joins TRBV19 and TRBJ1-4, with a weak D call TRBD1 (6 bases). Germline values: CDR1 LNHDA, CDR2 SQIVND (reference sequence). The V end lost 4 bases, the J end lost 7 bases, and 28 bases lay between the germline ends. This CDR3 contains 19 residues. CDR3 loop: CASSTPRGGVSGWGEKLFF. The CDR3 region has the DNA TGTGCCAGTAGTACCCCCCGAGGGGGGGTAAGTGGTTGGGGTGAAAAACTGTTTTTT.

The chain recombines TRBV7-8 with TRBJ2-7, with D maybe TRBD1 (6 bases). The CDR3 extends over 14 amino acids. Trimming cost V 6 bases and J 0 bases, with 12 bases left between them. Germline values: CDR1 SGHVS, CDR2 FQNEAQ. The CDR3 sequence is CASSLRDNSYEQYF. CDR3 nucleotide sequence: TGTGCCAGCAGTTTAAGGGACAACTCCTACGAGCAGTACTTC.

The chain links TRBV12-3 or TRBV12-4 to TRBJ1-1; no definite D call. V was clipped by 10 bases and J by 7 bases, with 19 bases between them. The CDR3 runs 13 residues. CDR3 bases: TGTGCCACCACCCAGGCGGTAGGAGGTGAAGCTTTCTTT. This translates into CATTQAVGGEAFF.